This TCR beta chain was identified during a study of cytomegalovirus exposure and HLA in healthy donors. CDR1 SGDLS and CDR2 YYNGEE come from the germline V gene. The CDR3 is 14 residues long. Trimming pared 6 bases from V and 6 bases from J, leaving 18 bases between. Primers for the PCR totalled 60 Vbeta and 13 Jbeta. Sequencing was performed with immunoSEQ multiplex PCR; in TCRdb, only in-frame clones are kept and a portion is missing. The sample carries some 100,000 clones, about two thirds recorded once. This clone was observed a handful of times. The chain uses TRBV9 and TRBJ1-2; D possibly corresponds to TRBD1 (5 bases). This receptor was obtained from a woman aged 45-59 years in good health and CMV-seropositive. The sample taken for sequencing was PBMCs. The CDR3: CASTQRGGGNGYTF. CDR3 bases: TGTGCCAGCACCCAGCGCGGGGGAGGGAATGGCTACACCTTC.